This TCR beta chain derives from a study of blood T cell repertoires in COVID-19. Study summary: Samples of COVID-19 (acute and convalescent) were obtained from the United States, Italy and Spain.

Clones were sequenced by immunoSEQ multiplex PCR, and TCRdb holds only the in-frame ones, with some missing. The data contain roughly 120,000 clones, around four fifths of them singletons. This clone was counted a few times. The V segment lost 2 bases and the J segment 2 bases; nucleotides outside the gene matches: 7. The length of the CDR3 is 16 residues. The germline gives CDR1 LGHNA, CDR2 YNFKEQ. The chain is built from TRBV4-2 and TRBJ2-7; 9 bases align to TRBD2. Sequencing was performed on peripheral blood. The clonotype comes from a human donor in a cohort sampled during active COVID-19. CDR3 sequence (DNA): TGTGCCAGCAGCCAATCCCTAGCGGGGTACCCCTACGAGCAGTACTTC. Translation: CASSQSLAGYPYEQYF.